This paragraph covers one T cell receptor beta chain sequence. Its target is not known. This sample stems from a study of T cell responses to AZD1222 COVID-19 vaccine. Here immunoSEQ multiplex PCR was the method, and the copy in TCRdb shows in-frame clones only, minus some. The sample comprises fewer than 150,000 clones, over 90% of which are singletons, and about 0.91% rests with the top ten. Study outcomes and limitations: The donor cohort was predominantly white British with a female majority, and clonal diversity may have been underestimated.

This CDR3 is 16 amino acids long. The germline gives CDR1 SNHLY, CDR2 FYNNEI. V shed 6 bases and J shed 0 bases, with 17 bases lying between them. This receptor was obtained from an adult in good health. Sequencing was performed on peripheral blood, taken on day 0 of AZD1222 vaccination. The J gene is TRBJ1-1, the V gene TRBV2; D uncertain. CDR3 DNA sequence: TGTGCCAGCAGGCGAACCGGGCCAGGAATGAACACTGAAGCTTTCTTT. Translating it yields CASRRTGPGMNTEAFF.